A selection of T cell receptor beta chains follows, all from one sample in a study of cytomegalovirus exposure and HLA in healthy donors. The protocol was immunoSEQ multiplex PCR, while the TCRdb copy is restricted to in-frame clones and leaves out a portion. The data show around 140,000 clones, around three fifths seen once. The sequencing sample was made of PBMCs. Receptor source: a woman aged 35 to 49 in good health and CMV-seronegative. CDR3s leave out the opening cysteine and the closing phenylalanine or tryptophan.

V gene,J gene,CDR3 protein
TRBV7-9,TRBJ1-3,ASSPGHPGSGNTIY
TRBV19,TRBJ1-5,ASSIETGINQPQH
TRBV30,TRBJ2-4,AFSRGNVENIQY
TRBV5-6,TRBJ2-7,ASSKDRNNYEQY
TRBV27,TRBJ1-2,ASLSGHTGDYGYT
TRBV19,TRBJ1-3,ASGGQGHTIY
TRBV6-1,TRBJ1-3,ASTLGPGDTIY
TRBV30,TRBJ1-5,AWSPQGARAYQPQH
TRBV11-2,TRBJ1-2,ASSWGGDGYT
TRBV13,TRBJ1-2,ASSLTDNYGYT
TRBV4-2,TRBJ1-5,ASSQNGGQSRVQPQH
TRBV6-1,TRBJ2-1,ASTERDSGNEQF
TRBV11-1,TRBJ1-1,ASSLAGQLNTEAF
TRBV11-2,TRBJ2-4,ASSDLVWGQINIQY
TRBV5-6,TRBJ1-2,ASSSQDIYGYT
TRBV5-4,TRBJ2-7,ASSLPETYEQY
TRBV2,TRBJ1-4,ASRNEGAWGEKLF
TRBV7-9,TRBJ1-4,ASSLQGERAKLF
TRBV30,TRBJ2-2,AWSLRNTGELF